This T cell receptor beta chain was identified in a study of shared clonotypes between healthy human individuals. A word on this clone: Its target is unknown.

V dropped 6 bases and J dropped 0 bases, with 9 bases sitting between them. The CDR3 sequence is 13 residues long. Germline lookup yields CDR1 SGHTA and CDR2 FQGNSA. The data were produced by immunoSEQ multiplex PCR, yet TCRdb's version contains in-frame clones alone and is incomplete. The table lists approximately 2.3 million clones, more than 80% of them singletons. Study-level results: Unshared clonotypes carried lower generation probabilities than those common to all four donors. When naive CD4 clonotypes were compared across a few donors, 5% to 5.5% were shared.

The sample was naive CD4+ T cells from PBMCs. Sample subset: CD45RA+ positively selected. The chain couples TRBV7-2 to TRBJ2-7; D is perhaps TRBD2 (5 bases). The source of this sequence is a man aged 18 to 30 in good health. Some clones in this sample may be carry-over from other donors' samples. CDR3 sequence reads: CASSYGVSYEQYF. For the CDR3, the DNA is TGTGCCAGCAGTTACGGGGTCTCCTACGAGCAGTACTTC.